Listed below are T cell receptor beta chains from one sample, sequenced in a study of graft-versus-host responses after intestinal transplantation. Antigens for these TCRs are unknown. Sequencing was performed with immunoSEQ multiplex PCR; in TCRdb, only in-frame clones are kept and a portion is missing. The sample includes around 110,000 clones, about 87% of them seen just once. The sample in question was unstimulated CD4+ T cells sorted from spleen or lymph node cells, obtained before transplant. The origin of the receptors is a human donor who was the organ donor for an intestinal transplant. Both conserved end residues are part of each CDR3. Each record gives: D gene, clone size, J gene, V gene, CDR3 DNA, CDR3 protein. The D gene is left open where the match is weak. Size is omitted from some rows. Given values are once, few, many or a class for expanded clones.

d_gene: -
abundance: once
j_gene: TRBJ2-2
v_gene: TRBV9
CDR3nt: TGTGCCAGCAGCGTAGCAGAGTCTTACGGGGAGCTGTTTTTT
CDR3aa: CASSVAESYGELFF

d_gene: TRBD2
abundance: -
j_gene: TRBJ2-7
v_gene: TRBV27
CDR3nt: TGTGCCAGCAGTTTTGGAGCGGGACGGTTGCGACCCTACGAGCAGTACTTC
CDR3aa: CASSFGAGRLRPYEQYF

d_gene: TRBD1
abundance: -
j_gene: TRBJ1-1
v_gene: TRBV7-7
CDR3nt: TGTGCTAGCAGCTTAGTCGCCCCGACAGGGTTAACTGAAGCTTTCTTT
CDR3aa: CASSLVAPTGLTEAFF

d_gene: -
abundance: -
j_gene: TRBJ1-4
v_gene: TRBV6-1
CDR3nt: TGTGCCAGCAGTGCTATTGGTGAAAAACTGTTTTTT
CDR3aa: CASSAIGEKLFF

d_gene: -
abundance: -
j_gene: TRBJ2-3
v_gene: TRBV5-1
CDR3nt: TGCGCCAGCAGCTTGTGGGCCGGGACAAACACAGATACGCAGTATTTT
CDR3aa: CASSLWAGTNTDTQYF

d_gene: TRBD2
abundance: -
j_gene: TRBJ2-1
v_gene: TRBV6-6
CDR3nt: TGTGCCAGCAGTTCACTAGCGGGGGGCTCCTACAATGAGCAGTTCTTC
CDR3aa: CASSSLAGGSYNEQFF

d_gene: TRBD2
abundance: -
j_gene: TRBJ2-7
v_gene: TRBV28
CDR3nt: TGTGCCAGCAGTCCCCAGGGGACTAGCCTCTACGAGCAGTACTTC
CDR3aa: CASSPQGTSLYEQYF

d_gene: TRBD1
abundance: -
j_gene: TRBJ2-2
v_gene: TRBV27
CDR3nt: TGTGCCAGCAGTCCTGCGGGACAGGTTAGCACCGGGGAGCTGTTTTTT
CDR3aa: CASSPAGQVSTGELFF

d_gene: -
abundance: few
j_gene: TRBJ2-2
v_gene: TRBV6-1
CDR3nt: TGTGCCAGCAGTGAAGCGTACGGGATCGGGGAGCTGTTTTTT
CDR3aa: CASSEAYGIGELFF

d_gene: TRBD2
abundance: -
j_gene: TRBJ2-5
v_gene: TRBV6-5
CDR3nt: TGTGCCAGCGCGGGTGGAACTAGCGGCCAAGAGACCCAGTACTTC
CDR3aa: CASAGGTSGQETQYF

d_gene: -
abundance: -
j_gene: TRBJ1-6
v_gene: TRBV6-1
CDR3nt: TGTGCCAGCAGTGAGGCACAAGGCATGGAGAATTCACCCCTCCACTTT
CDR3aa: CASSEAQGMENSPLHF

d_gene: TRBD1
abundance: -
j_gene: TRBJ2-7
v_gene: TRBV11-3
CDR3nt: TGTGCCAGCAGCTTAGATAAATTGGGACAGGGGTCCGGCTACGAGCAGTACTTC
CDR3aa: CASSLDKLGQGSGYEQYF

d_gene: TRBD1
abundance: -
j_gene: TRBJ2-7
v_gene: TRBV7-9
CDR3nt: TGTGCCAGCAGCTCAGGCGTGGACAGGGAATCCTTC
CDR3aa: CASSSGVDRESF

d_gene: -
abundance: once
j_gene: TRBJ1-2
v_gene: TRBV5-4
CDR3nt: TGTGCCAGCAGCTTGAGTAGGGATAGGAGCTACACCTTC
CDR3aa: CASSLSRDRSYTF

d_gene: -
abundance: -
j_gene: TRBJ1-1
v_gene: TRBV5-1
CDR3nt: TGCGCCAGCAGCTTGGGACAGTTGCTAGGGGCCCCTGAAGCTTTCTTT
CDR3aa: CASSLGQLLGAPEAFF

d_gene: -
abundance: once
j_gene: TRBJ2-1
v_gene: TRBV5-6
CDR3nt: TGTGCCAGCAGCTTTAACCCGTTCTTC
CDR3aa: CASSFNPFF

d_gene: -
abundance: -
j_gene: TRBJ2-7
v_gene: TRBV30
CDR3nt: TGTGCCTGGAGTATCGTAGGAGGGTACTACGAGCAGTACTTC
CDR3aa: CAWSIVGGYYEQYF

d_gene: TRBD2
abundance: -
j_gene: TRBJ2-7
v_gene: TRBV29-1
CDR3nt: TGCAGCGTTAAGCGGGGGGGGGCTTACGAGCAGTACTTC
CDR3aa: CSVKRGGAYEQYF

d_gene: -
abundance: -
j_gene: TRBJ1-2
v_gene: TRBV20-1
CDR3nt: TGCAGTGCGATGCAGAGCTATGGCTACACCTTC
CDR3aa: CSAMQSYGYTF

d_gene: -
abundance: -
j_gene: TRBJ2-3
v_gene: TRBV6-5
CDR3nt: TGTGCCAGCACCCCCGCGGAGAGCACAGATACGCAGTATTTT
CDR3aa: CASTPAESTDTQYF

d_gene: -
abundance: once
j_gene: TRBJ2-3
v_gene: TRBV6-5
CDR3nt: TGTGCCAGCAGGCGGCAGGGAGGAGATACGCAGTATTTT
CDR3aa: CASRRQGGDTQYF

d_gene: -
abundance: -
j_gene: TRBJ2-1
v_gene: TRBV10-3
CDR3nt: TGTGCCATCAGTGACCGTTACGGTGATGAGCAGTTCTTC
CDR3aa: CAISDRYGDEQFF

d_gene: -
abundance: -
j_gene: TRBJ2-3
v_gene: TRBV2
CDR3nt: TGTGCCAGCAGTGTAAGCGCAGATACGCAGTATTTT
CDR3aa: CASSVSADTQYF

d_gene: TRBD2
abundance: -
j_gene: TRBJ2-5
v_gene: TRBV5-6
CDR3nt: TGTGCCAGCAGCCAGGGACTAGCGATGGGGGAGACCCAGTACTTC
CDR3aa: CASSQGLAMGETQYF

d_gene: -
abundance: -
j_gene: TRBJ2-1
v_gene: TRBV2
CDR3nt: TGTGCCAGCAGTGAAGCGCGAGTGAGCTCCTACAATGAGCAGTTCTTC
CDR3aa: CASSEARVSSYNEQFF

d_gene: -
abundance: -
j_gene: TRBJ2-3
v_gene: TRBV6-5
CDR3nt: TGTGCCAGCAGTTACTCGGGCCTACGCACAGATACGCAGTATTTT
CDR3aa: CASSYSGLRTDTQYF

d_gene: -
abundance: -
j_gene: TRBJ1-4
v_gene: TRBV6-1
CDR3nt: TGTGCCAGCAGTGCGAGGGATGACAGGAAGGAAAAACTGTTTTTT
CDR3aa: CASSARDDRKEKLFF

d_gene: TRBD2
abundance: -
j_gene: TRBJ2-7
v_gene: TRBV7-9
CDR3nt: TGTGCCAGCAGCTATGGACTAGCGGGGTCCTACGAGCAGTACTTC
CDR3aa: CASSYGLAGSYEQYF

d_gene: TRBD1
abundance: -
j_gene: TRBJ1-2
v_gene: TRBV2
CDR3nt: TGTGCCAGCAAGGACAGGGGGCGTAATAACTATGGCTACACCTTC
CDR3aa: CASKDRGRNNYGYTF

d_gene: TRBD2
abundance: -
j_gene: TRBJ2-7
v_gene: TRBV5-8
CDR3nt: TGTGCCAGCAGCTCCGCCGGGACTAGCGGGTTCTCCTACGAGCAGTACTTC
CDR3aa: CASSSAGTSGFSYEQYF

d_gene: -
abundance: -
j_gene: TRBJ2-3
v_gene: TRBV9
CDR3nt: TGTGCCAGCAGCGTAGATAGTCTCGCAGATACGCAGTATTTT
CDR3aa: CASSVDSLADTQYF

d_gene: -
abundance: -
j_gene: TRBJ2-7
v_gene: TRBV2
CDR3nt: TGTGCCAGCACCCGCCGAGCCTACGAGCAGTACTTC
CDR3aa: CASTRRAYEQYF

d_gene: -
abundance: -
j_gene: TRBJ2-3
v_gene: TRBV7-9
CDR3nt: TGTGCCAGCAGCTCGCCTAATTGGGCAAAGAGCACAGATACGCAGTATTTT
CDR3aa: CASSSPNWAKSTDTQYF

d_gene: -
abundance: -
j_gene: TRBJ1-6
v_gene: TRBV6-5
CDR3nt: TGTGCCAGCAGTTACGATAATTCACCCCTCCACTTT
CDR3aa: CASSYDNSPLHF

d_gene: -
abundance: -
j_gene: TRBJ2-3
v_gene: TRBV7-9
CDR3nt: TGTGCCAGCAGCTTACGTAAGGGACAAAGGACAGATACGCAGTATTTT
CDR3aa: CASSLRKGQRTDTQYF

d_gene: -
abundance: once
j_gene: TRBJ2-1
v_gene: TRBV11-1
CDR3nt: TGTGCCAGCAGCTTAGCGCTGGCAAGCTCCTACAATGAGCAGTTCTTC
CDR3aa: CASSLALASSYNEQFF

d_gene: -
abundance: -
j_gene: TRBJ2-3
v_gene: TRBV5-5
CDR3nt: TGTGCCAGCAGCCCGGGACATCGCACAGATACGCAGTATTTT
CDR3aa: CASSPGHRTDTQYF

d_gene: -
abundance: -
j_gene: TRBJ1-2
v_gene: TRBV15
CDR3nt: TGTGCCACCAGCAGAGACGTTAACTATGGCTACACCTTC
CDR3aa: CATSRDVNYGYTF

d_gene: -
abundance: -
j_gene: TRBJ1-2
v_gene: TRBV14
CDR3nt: TGTGCCAGCAGCCAAGGGACTAGCTCTTATGGCTACACCTTC
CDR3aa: CASSQGTSSYGYTF

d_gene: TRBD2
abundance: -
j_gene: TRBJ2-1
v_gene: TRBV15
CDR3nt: TGTGCCACCAGCAGAGTACCGGCTAGCGGGAGTCCCTACAATGAGCAGTTCTTC
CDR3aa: CATSRVPASGSPYNEQFF

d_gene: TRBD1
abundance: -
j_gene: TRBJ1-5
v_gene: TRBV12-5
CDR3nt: TGTGCTAGTGGTTTGGGACAGGGTCAGCCCCAGCATTTT
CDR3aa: CASGLGQGQPQHF

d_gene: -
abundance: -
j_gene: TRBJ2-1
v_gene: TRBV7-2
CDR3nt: TGTGCCAGCAGCCTAGGGAGCTCCTACAATGAGCAGTTCTTC
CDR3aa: CASSLGSSYNEQFF

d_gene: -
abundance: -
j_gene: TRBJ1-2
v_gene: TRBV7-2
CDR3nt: TGTGCCAGCAGCTTAGGGGGAAGAGGGAGCGGGGAGGGCTACACCTTC
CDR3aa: CASSLGGRGSGEGYTF

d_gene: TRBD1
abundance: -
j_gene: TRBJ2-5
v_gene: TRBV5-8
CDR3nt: TGTGCCAGCAGCCAAGGGACAGGGCTCGAGACCCAGTACTTC
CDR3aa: CASSQGTGLETQYF

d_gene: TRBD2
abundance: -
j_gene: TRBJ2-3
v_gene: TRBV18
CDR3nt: TGTGCCAGCTCACTACAGACTAGCGGGGGGTTCACAGATACGCAGTATTTT
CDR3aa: CASSLQTSGGFTDTQYF

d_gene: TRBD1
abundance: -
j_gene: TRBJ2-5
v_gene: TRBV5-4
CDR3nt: TGTGCCAGCAGCTTGTTTGGACAGGGGGCCGGAGAGACCCAGTACTTC
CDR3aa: CASSLFGQGAGETQYF

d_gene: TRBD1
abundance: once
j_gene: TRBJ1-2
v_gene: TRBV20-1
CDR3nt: TGCAGTGCTAGTGAACAGGGGTTAGGCACCTTC
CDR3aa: CSASEQGLGTF

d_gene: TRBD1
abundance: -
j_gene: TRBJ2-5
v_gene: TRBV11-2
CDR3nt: TGTGCCAGCAGCGATGACAGGGGGACCGCAAGGGTAGAGACCCAGTACTTC
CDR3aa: CASSDDRGTARVETQYF

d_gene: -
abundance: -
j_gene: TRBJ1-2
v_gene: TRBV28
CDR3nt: TGTGCCAGCAGACCGGAACAGTTAGCTAACTATGGCTACACCTTC
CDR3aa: CASRPEQLANYGYTF

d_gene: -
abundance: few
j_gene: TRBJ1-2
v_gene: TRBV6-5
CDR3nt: TGTGCCAGCAGTCGAGACAGAGAGATCTACACCTTC
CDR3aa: CASSRDREIYTF

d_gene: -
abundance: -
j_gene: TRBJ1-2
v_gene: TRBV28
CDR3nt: TGTGCCAGCAGTTCCCCCGGGGGGCATAACTATGGCTACACCTTC
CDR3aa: CASSSPGGHNYGYTF

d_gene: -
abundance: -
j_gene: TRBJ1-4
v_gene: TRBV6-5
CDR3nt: TGTGCCAGCAGTTACAGGACGGCCGCAACTAATGAAAAACTGTTTTTT
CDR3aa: CASSYRTAATNEKLFF

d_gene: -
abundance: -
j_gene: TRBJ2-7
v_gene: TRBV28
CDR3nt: TGTGCCAGCAGTTGGGGGGGCGCACCCGAGCAGTACTTC
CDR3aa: CASSWGGAPEQYF

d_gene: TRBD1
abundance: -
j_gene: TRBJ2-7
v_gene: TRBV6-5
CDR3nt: TGTGCCAGCAGTGCCGGGACAGGGAACTACGAGCAGTACTTC
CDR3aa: CASSAGTGNYEQYF

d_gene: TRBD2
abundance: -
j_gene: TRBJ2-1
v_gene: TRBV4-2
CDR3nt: TGTGCCAGCAGCCCGCGGGGGACTAGCGGGGAATTTGAGCAGTTCTTC
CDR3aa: CASSPRGTSGEFEQFF